This entry lists 16 T cell receptor beta chains sequenced from one sample in a study of cytotoxic CD8 clonotypes in ibrutinib-treated CLL. Clones were sequenced by immunoSEQ multiplex PCR, and TCRdb holds only the in-frame ones, with some missing. The table has around 310,000 clones, about 80% seen once. Material: PBMCs, obtained before ibrutinib treatment. All receptors derive from a human donor with chronic lymphocytic leukemia.

The rearrangement links TRBV7-2 to TRBJ2-7; a weak D match, TRBD2 (6 bases). Germline CDR1 SGHTA, CDR2 FQGNSA. V was shortened by 5 bases and J by 3 bases, with 17 bases between the two germline ends. CDR3 length: 15 amino acids. In DNA form, the CDR3 reads TGTGCCAGCAGCCTATACATGGGACTTAACTACGAGCAGTACTTC. Translating gives CASSLYMGLNYEQYF.

The chain links TRBV7-9 to TRBJ2-7, with 7 bases that match TRBD1. The CDR3 totals 15 residues. Germline trimming cut 5 bases from V and 2 bases from J; bases unmatched to any gene: 9. Germline-derived CDR1 and CDR2 are SEHNR and FQNEAQ (reference sequence). The CDR3 nucleotides are TGTGCCAGCAGCCCACAGGGGCCCCAAGCCTACGAGCAGTACTTC. Residues: CASSPQGPQAYEQYF.

The table lists this clone with a few counts. The chain recombines TRBV6-5 with TRBJ1-1; possible D gene TRBD1, 6 bases. V was shortened by 2 bases and J by 4 bases, with 14 bases between the two germline ends. This CDR3 is 15 amino acids long. CDR1 and CDR2 (germline): MNHEY, SVGAGI. The CDR3 is CASSYVGGVITEAFF. DNA of the CDR3: TGTGCCAGCAGTTACGTCGGGGGCGTGATCACTGAAGCTTTCTTT.

This clone was counted between two and nine times. This chain joins TRBV7-3 and TRBJ2-1; 8 bases align to TRBD1. The trim removed 5 bases at V and 4 bases at J, leaving 13 bases unmatched. This CDR3 region has 17 residues. The germline V gene has CDR1 SGHTA and CDR2 FQGTGA. The CDR3 coding sequence is TGTGCCAGCAGCCGCCTAAACACAGGGGGGAGGTACAATGAGCAGTTCTTC. This sequence encodes CASSRLNTGGRYNEQFF.

This clone was detected once. This chain joins TRBV6-6 and TRBJ2-7; D may be TRBD2 (6 bases). V was pared by 8 bases and J by 7 bases, with 21 bases between. This CDR3 is built from 14 residues. Germline CDR1 is MNHNY and CDR2 is SVGAGI (reference sequence). The CDR3 sequence: CASFPGTGSFEQYF. The CDR3 region has the DNA TGTGCCAGCTTTCCCGGGACTGGGTCGTTTGAGCAGTACTTC.

This sequence joins TRBV2 and TRBJ1-1, with a possible D match to TRBD1 (5 bases). Germline V gene sequence: CDR1 SNHLY, CDR2 FYNNEI. The V end was cut by 4 bases, the J end by 1 base, with 7 bases between. This CDR3 is built from 13 residues. CDR3 DNA sequence: TGTGCCAGCAGTGGGGGGGAGAACACTGAAGCTTTCTTT. This gives the protein CASSGGENTEAFF.

This sequence joins TRBV10-2 and TRBJ1-2; no firm D call. This CDR3 has 13 residues. CDR1 is WSHSY, CDR2 SAAADI, per germline. V was clipped by 5 bases and J by 4 bases, with 11 bases between them. CDR3 DNA: TGCGCCAGCAGTACCCTCCCTCTCTATGGCTACACCTTC. This codes for CASSTLPLYGYTF.

The J gene is TRBJ1-4, the V gene TRBV4-1; a weak D match, TRBD1 (5 bases). The germline gives CDR1 MGHRA, CDR2 YSYEKL. The CDR3 sequence is 17 residues long. Trimming stripped 6 bases from V and 11 bases from J, with 28 bases between. CDR3 bases: TGCGCCAGCAGTCTAGGATACGACAGCCTTGGGGGAGATAAACTGTTTTTT. Translation: CASSLGYDSLGGDKLFF.

This rearrangement joins TRBV7-9 to TRBJ2-7, with no clear D. The CDR3 covers 12 residues. Germline V gives CDR1 SEHNR, CDR2 FQNEAQ (reference sequence). Trimming cost V 1 base and J 6 bases, with 7 bases left between them. CDR3 loop: CASSLGASEQYF. CDR3 DNA: TGTGCCAGCAGCTTAGGAGCTTCCGAGCAGTACTTC.

V usage is TRBV30 and J usage is TRBJ2-1; 7 bases are a match to TRBD2. Per the germline V gene, CDR1 is GTSNPN and CDR2 is SVGIG (reference sequence). With V trimmed by 4 bases and J by 6 bases, 6 bases remained unmatched. CDR3 size: 13 residues. The CDR3 bases are TGTGCCTGGACAAACTCGGGAGGCAATGAGCAGTTCTTC. This translates into CAWTNSGGNEQFF.

This chain links TRBV9 with TRBJ2-5; 8 nucleotides agree with TRBD2. CDR3 length equals 15 residues. With V trimmed by 4 bases and J by 4 bases, 9 bases remained unmatched. CDR1 SGDLS and CDR2 YYNGEE come from the germline V gene. The CDR3 region is CASSTGGELSETQYF. CDR3 coding DNA: TGTGCCAGCAGCACGGGAGGGGAGCTTTCAGAGACCCAGTACTTC.

The chain joins TRBV7-9 to TRBJ2-2, with D tentatively TRBD1 or TRBD2 (6 bases each). V lost 7 bases to trimming and J lost 5 bases, with 17 bases between them. The CDR3 is 15 amino acids. Germline CDR1 and CDR2: SEHNR and FQNEAQ (reference sequence). The CDR3 sequence: CASTGAGGATGELFF. CDR3 nucleotides: TGTGCCAGCACCGGGGCCGGGGGCGCAACCGGGGAGCTGTTTTTT.

The rearrangement joins TRBV5-6 to TRBJ2-7; D is undetermined. V shed 2 bases and J shed 1 base, with 13 bases lying between them. There are 15 residues in the CDR3. CDR1 is SGHDT, CDR2 YYEEEE, per germline. CDR3 nucleotides: TGTGCCAGCAGCTTCTCGGCTCTCTCGTCCTACGAGCAGTACTTC. Its protein product is CASSFSALSSYEQYF.

There are a few counts of this clone. This sequence joins TRBV4-2 and TRBJ2-7, with a weak D call TRBD2 (5 bases). The CDR3 spans 16 residues. Trimming took off 4 bases at V and 2 bases at J, with 18 bases between the two ends. Germline V CDR1 and CDR2: LGHNA, YNFKEQ. CDR3 in DNA: TGTGCCAGCAGCCCGCGTATTACGGGGAGTACCTACGAGCAGTACTTC. Amino acid sequence: CASSPRITGSTYEQYF.

This clone was counted a single time. The chain combines TRBV4-3 with TRBJ2-3; 7 nucleotides match TRBD2. The V gene's germline CDR1 is LGHNA and CDR2 YSLEER. The CDR3 has 16 amino acids. V dropped 4 bases and J dropped 3; count of bases not matched to a gene: 10. DNA for the CDR3: TGCGCCAGCAGCCCCCTGAACGGGAGGATTACAGATACGCAGTATTTT. Protein product: CASSPLNGRITDTQYF.

The V gene is TRBV19, the J gene TRBJ2-2; 7 bases line up with TRBD1. Germline CDR1 and CDR2: LNHDA and SQIVND (reference sequence). V lost 10 bases, J lost 7 bases, and 9 bases stayed unmatched. The CDR3 runs 13 residues. The CDR3 DNA follows: TGTGCCACCACGACAGGGTGGGACGGGGAGCTGTTTTTT. It encodes CATTTGWDGELFF.